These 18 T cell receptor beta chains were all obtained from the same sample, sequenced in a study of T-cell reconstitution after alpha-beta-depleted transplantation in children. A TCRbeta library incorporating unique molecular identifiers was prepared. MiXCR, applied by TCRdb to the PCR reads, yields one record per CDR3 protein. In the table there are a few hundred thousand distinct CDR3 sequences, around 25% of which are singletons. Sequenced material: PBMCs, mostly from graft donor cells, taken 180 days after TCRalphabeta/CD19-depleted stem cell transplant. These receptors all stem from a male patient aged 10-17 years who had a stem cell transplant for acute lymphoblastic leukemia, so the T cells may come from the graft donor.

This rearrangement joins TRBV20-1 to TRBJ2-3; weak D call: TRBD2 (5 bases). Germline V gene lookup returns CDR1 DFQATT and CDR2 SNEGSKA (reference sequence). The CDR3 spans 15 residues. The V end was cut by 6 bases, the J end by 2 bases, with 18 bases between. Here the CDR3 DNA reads TGCAGTGCCCCGGGCAGCGGATCTTACACAGATACGCAGTATTTT. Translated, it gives CSAPGSGSYTDTQYF.

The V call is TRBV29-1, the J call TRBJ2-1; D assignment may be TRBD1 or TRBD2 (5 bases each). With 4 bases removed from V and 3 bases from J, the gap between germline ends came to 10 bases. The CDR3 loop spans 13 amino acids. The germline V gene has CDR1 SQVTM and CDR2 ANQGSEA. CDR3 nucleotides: TGCAGCGTTGGAGGGGTCCTCTACAATGAGCAGTTCTTC. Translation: CSVGGVLYNEQFF.

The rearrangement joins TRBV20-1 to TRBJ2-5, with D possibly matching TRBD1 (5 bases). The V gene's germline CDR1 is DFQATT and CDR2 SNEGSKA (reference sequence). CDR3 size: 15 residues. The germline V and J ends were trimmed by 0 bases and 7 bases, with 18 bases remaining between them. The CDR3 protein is CSARDSDSHLRTQYF. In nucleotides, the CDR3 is TGCAGTGCTAGAGATAGTGACAGCCACCTGAGGACCCAGTACTTC.

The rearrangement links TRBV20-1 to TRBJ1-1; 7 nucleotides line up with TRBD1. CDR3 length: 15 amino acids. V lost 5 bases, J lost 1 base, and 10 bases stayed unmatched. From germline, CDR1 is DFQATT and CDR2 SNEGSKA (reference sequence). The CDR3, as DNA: TGCAGTGCTGAAGACAGGGCGGGGGGGAACACTGAAGCTTTCTTT. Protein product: CSAEDRAGGNTEAFF.

CDR3 DNA sequence: TGCGCCAGCAGCTCATACAGCACTAACTATGGCTACACCTTC. Amino acids: CASSSYSTNYGYTF. This rearrangement joins TRBV5-1 to TRBJ1-2; D is ambiguous. Germline V gene data show CDR1 as SGHRS and CDR2 as YFSETQ. Between the trimmed V and J ends, which lost 3 bases and 0 bases, there was a span of 9 bases. The CDR3 is 14 amino acids.

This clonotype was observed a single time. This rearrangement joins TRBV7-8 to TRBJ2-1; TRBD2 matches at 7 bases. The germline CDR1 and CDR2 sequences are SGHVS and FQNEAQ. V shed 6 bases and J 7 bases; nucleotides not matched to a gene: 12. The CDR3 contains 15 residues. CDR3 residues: CASSSPLRGRNEQFF. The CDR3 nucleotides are TGTGCCAGCAGTTCCCCGCTCCGCGGGAGAAATGAGCAGTTCTTC.

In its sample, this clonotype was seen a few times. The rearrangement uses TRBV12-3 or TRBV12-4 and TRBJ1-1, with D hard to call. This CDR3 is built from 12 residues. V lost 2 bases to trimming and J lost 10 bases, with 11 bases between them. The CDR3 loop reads CASSLTPRGAFF. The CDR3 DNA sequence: TGTGCCAGCAGTTTAACGCCCCGAGGAGCTTTCTTT.

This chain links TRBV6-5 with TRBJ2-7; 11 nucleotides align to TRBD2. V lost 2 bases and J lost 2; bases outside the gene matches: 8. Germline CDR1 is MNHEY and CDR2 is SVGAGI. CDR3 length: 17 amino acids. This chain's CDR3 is CASSYGVPLAGAYEQYF. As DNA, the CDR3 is TGTGCCAGCAGTTACGGGGTTCCACTAGCGGGAGCCTACGAGCAGTACTTC.

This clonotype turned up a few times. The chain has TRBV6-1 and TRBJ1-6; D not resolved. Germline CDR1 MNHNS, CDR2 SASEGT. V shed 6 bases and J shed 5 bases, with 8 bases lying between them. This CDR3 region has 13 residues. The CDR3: CASRVGNNSPLHF. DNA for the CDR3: TGTGCCAGCAGAGTGGGGAATAATTCACCCCTCCACTTT.

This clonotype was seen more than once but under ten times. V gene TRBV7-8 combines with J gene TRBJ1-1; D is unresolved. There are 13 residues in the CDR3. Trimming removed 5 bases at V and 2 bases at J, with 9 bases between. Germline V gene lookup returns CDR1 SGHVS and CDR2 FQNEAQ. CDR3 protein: CASSPQFNTEAFF. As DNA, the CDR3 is TGTGCCAGCAGCCCACAGTTCAACACTGAAGCTTTCTTT.

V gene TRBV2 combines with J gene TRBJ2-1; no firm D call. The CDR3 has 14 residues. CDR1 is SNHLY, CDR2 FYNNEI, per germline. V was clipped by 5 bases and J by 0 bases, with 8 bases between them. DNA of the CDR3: TGTGCCAGCAGTCGCCGGCCCTCCTACAATGAGCAGTTCTTC. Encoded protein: CASSRRPSYNEQFF.

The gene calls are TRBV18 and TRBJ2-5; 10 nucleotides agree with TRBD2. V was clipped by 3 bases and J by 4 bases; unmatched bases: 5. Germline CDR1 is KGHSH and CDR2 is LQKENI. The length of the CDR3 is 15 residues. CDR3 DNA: TGTGCCAGCTCACCCAGCGGGAGGGCCTCAGAGACCCAGTACTTC. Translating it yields CASSPSGRASETQYF.

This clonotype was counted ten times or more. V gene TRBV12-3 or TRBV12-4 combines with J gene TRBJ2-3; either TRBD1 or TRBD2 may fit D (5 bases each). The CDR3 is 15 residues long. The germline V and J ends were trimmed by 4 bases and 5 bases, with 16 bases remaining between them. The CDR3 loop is CASSSFRDRGDTQYF. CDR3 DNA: TGTGCCAGCAGTTCGTTCAGGGACCGTGGAGATACGCAGTATTTT.

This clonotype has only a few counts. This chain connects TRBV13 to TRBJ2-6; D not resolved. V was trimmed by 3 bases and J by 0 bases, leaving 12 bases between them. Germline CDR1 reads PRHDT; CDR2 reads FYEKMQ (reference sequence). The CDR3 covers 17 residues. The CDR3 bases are TGTGCCAGCAGCTTCACCCATCTAGGCTCTGGGGCCAACGTCCTGACTTTC. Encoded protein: CASSFTHLGSGANVLTF.

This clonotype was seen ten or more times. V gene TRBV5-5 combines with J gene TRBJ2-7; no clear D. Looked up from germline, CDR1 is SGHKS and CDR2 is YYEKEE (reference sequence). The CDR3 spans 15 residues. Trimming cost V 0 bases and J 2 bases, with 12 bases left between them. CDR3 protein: CASSLDVLRTYEQYF. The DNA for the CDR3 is TGTGCCAGCAGCTTGGATGTCCTCCGCACCTACGAGCAGTACTTC.

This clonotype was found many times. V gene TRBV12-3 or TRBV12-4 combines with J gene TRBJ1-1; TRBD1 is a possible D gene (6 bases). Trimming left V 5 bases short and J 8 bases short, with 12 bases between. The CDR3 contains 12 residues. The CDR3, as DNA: TGTGCCAGCAGTCCCCGGGGGCACGAAGCTTTCTTT. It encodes CASSPRGHEAFF.

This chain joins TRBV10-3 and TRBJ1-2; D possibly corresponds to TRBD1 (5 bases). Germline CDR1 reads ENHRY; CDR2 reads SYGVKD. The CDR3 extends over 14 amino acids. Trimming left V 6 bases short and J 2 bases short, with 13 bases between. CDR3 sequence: CAISLDGGNYGYTF. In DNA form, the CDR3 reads TGTGCCATCAGCCTAGATGGGGGAAACTATGGCTACACCTTC.

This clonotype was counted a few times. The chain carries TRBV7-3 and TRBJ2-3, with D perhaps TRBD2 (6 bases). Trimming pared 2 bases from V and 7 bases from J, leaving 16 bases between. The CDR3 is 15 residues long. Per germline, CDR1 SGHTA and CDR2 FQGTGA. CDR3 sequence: CASSLVGDFANTQYF. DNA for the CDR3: TGTGCCAGCAGCTTAGTGGGGGACTTCGCAAATACGCAGTATTTT.